The present TCR beta chain was sequenced within a study of T cell repertoires in cytomegalovirus infection. Trimming shortened V by 4 bases and J by 7 bases, and 17 bases separated the two germline ends. The germline gives CDR1 MDHEN, CDR2 SYDVKM. This CDR3 has 14 residues. MiXCR, applied by TCRdb to the reads, yields one record per CDR3 protein. Seen here are approximately 1,000,000 distinct CDR3 sequences, about a third observed once, and the top ten hold around an eighth. To note about this clonotype: What it binds is not known.

The receptor comes from a human donor in good health (CMV status not recorded). Some clones in this sample may be carry-over from other donors' samples. The chain has TRBV28 and TRBJ2-7; weak D call: TRBD2 (5 bases). This sample comprised cultured CD8+ T cells from PBMCs, obtained from culture after CMV antigen stimulation. The CDR3 region has the DNA TGTGCCAGCAGTTCCTCGTTCCGTAGGAGGGAGCAGTACGTC. It is translated as CASSSSFRRREQYV.